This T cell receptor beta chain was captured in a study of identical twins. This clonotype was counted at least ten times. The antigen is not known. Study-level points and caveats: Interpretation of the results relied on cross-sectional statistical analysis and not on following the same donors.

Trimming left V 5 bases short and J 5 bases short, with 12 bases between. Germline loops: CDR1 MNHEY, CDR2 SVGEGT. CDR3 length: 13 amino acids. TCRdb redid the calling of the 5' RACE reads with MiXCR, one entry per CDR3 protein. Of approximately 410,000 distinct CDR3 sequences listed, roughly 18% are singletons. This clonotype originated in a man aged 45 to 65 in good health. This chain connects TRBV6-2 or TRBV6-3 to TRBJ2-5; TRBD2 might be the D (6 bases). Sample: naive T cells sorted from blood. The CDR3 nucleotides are TGTGCCAGCAGTGGAGGGACTTGGGAGACCCAGTACTTC. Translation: CASSGGTWETQYF.